Listed below are T cell receptor beta chains from one sample, sequenced in a study of CD8 T cells in ankylosing spondylitis. TCRdb passed the 5' RACE reads through MiXCR, listing each CDR3 protein once. The sample consists of approximately 250,000 distinct CDR3 sequences, 8.2% of them appearing once. The source material was blood, either unsorted or a sorted T cell fraction (not recorded which). These receptors were taken from a female donor with ankylosing spondylitis or in good health (not recorded which). The CDR3 runs from the conserved cysteine through the conserved F or W. Fields, in order: clone size, V gene, J gene, D gene, CDR3 DNA, CDR3 protein. D genes are given only for firm matches. Size values are once, few and many counts, or a class for expanded clones, and some rows have none.

abundance: NA; v_gene: TRBV6-5; j_gene: TRBJ2-7; d_gene: NA; CDR3nt: TGTGCCGGCAGTCAAGGGAGCGAGCAGTACTTC; CDR3aa: CAGSQGSEQYF
abundance: NA; v_gene: TRBV7-8; j_gene: TRBJ2-1; d_gene: NA; CDR3nt: TGTGCCTGCAGCCTATATAGGGGGTCGGGGGGCGTACACCCCTCCTACAATGAGCAGTTCTTC; CDR3aa: CACSLYRGSGGVHPSYNEQFF
abundance: many; v_gene: TRBV5-1; j_gene: TRBJ2-1; d_gene: NA; CDR3nt: TGCGCCAGCAGCTTGGGGGACGGATACAATGAGCAGTTCTTC; CDR3aa: CASSLGDGYNEQFF
abundance: many; v_gene: TRBV12-3/TRBV12-4; j_gene: TRBJ1-2; d_gene: TRBD1; CDR3nt: TGTGCCAGCAGAGACAGGGCGGCTGGCTACACCTTC; CDR3aa: CASRDRAAGYTF
abundance: many; v_gene: TRBV5-1; j_gene: TRBJ1-1; d_gene: NA; CDR3nt: TGCGCCAGCAGCTTGGATAGGGGAATAAACACTGAAGCTTTCTTT; CDR3aa: CASSLDRGINTEAFF
abundance: many; v_gene: TRBV5-1; j_gene: TRBJ2-7; d_gene: NA; CDR3nt: TGCGCCAGCAGCTCAGGACAGAACTCCTACGAGCAGTACTTC; CDR3aa: CASSSGQNSYEQYF
abundance: many; v_gene: TRBV12-3/TRBV12-4; j_gene: TRBJ2-7; d_gene: NA; CDR3nt: TGTGCCAGCGGGTCAGGGTTCCACGAGCAGTACTTC; CDR3aa: CASGSGFHEQYF
abundance: many; v_gene: TRBV27; j_gene: TRBJ1-2; d_gene: TRBD1; CDR3nt: TGTGCCAGCAGTTTACGGAGGGGGCCAATCCTTTATGGCTACACCTTC; CDR3aa: CASSLRRGPILYGYTF
abundance: NA; v_gene: TRBV5-1; j_gene: TRBJ2-1; d_gene: NA; CDR3nt: TGCGCCAGCAGACCACCGCCAACGAATGAGCAGTTCTTC; CDR3aa: CASRPPPTNEQFF
abundance: many; v_gene: TRBV19; j_gene: TRBJ2-1; d_gene: NA; CDR3nt: TGTGCCAGTAGTATAAACCAGGGTGGCGGTGAGCAGTTCTTC; CDR3aa: CASSINQGGGEQFF
abundance: many; v_gene: TRBV5-1; j_gene: TRBJ1-2; d_gene: TRBD1; CDR3nt: TGCGCCAGCAGCTTACCGACAGGGCCCCTCCGCGGTGGCTACACCTTC; CDR3aa: CASSLPTGPLRGGYTF
abundance: NA; v_gene: TRBV11-2; j_gene: TRBJ2-6; d_gene: TRBD2; CDR3nt: TGTGCCAGCAGCTTAGTATTCGGACTAGCGGTCTCGTCTGGGGCCAACGTCCTGACTTTC; CDR3aa: CASSLVFGLAVSSGANVLTF
abundance: many; v_gene: TRBV29-1; j_gene: TRBJ2-1; d_gene: NA; CDR3nt: TGCAGCGTTGGGGGGGCCGGAGAGCAGTTCTTC; CDR3aa: CSVGGAGEQFF
abundance: many; v_gene: TRBV11-2; j_gene: TRBJ2-1; d_gene: TRBD2; CDR3nt: TGTGCCAGCAGCTTAGTTCTAGCGGGATACAATGAGCAGTTCTTC; CDR3aa: CASSLVLAGYNEQFF
abundance: many; v_gene: TRBV7-8; j_gene: TRBJ1-1; d_gene: TRBD1; CDR3nt: TGTGCCAGCAGCCACAGACAGGGATCCTTTTCTTACACTGAAGCTTTCTTT; CDR3aa: CASSHRQGSFSYTEAFF
abundance: NA; v_gene: TRBV7-9; j_gene: TRBJ2-1; d_gene: NA; CDR3nt: TGTGCCAGCAGCTTACGAAGCGGGCTTGAGCAGTTCTTC; CDR3aa: CASSLRSGLEQFF
abundance: NA; v_gene: TRBV7-2; j_gene: TRBJ2-7; d_gene: NA; CDR3nt: TGTGCCAGCAGCTTGGGGGGGACAGTGACCTACGAGCAGTACTTC; CDR3aa: CASSLGGTVTYEQYF
abundance: many; v_gene: TRBV25-1; j_gene: TRBJ1-5; d_gene: NA; CDR3nt: TGTGCCAGCAGTGCAGGGACCGATTATAGCAATCAGCCCCAGCATTTT; CDR3aa: CASSAGTDYSNQPQHF
abundance: many; v_gene: TRBV20-1; j_gene: TRBJ2-3; d_gene: NA; CDR3nt: TGCAGTGCGATAGACAGGAAGGGCACAGATACGCAGTATTTT; CDR3aa: CSAIDRKGTDTQYF
abundance: many; v_gene: TRBV18; j_gene: TRBJ2-1; d_gene: NA; CDR3nt: TGTGCCAGCTCACCCCTGGGACATGAGCAGTTCTTC; CDR3aa: CASSPLGHEQFF
abundance: many; v_gene: TRBV4-3; j_gene: TRBJ2-3; d_gene: NA; CDR3nt: TGCGCCAGCAGCCAAGAGGACAGAGGGACAGATACGCAGTATTTT; CDR3aa: CASSQEDRGTDTQYF
abundance: NA; v_gene: TRBV4-3; j_gene: TRBJ1-1; d_gene: TRBD1; CDR3nt: TGCGCCAGCAGCCGAGATCGACAGGGATTGACGGCTCTCTTT; CDR3aa: CASSRDRQGLTALF
abundance: many; v_gene: TRBV7-2; j_gene: TRBJ2-3; d_gene: TRBD1; CDR3nt: TGTGCCAGCAGCTTACATCCGGACAGGGGAGATACGCAGTATTTT; CDR3aa: CASSLHPDRGDTQYF
abundance: many; v_gene: TRBV6-2/TRBV6-3; j_gene: TRBJ1-2; d_gene: NA; CDR3nt: TGTGCCAGCAGTTACAGCGCGTACAGGGACACTAACTATGGCTACACCTTC; CDR3aa: CASSYSAYRDTNYGYTF
abundance: many; v_gene: TRBV27; j_gene: TRBJ2-7; d_gene: NA; CDR3nt: TGTGCCAGCAGTTTTACAGGGAACGAGCAGTACTTC; CDR3aa: CASSFTGNEQYF
abundance: NA; v_gene: TRBV6-2/TRBV6-3; j_gene: TRBJ1-1; d_gene: NA; CDR3nt: TGTGCCAGCAGGGGGCCAGGGAAGACTGAAGCTTTCTTT; CDR3aa: CASRGPGKTEAFF
abundance: many; v_gene: TRBV12-3/TRBV12-4; j_gene: TRBJ2-7; d_gene: NA; CDR3nt: TGTGCCAGCAGTTTAGAAGGGCAACTCTACGAGCAGTACTTC; CDR3aa: CASSLEGQLYEQYF
abundance: many; v_gene: TRBV7-2; j_gene: TRBJ2-2; d_gene: TRBD2; CDR3nt: TGTGCCAGCAGCCCCCCTAGCGGGAGGGCGGCCGGGGAGCTGTTTTTT; CDR3aa: CASSPPSGRAAGELFF
abundance: many; v_gene: TRBV20-1; j_gene: TRBJ2-7; d_gene: TRBD1; CDR3nt: TGCAGTGCTGATTCCCGGGACAGAACCTACGAGCAGTACTTC; CDR3aa: CSADSRDRTYEQYF
abundance: many; v_gene: TRBV14; j_gene: TRBJ1-1; d_gene: NA; CDR3nt: TGTGCCAGCGGTTGGGCAGGAGGAACTGAAGCTTTCTTT; CDR3aa: CASGWAGGTEAFF
abundance: NA; v_gene: TRBV12-3/TRBV12-4; j_gene: TRBJ1-1; d_gene: NA; CDR3nt: TGTGCCAGTTTTGGGACTTGGAACACTGAAGCTTTCTTT; CDR3aa: CASFGTWNTEAFF
abundance: many; v_gene: TRBV19; j_gene: TRBJ1-2; d_gene: NA; CDR3nt: TGTGCCAGTACCTTACAGGCCATCTATGGCTACACCTTC; CDR3aa: CASTLQAIYGYTF
abundance: many; v_gene: TRBV6-2/TRBV6-3; j_gene: TRBJ2-7; d_gene: TRBD2; CDR3nt: TGTGCCAGCAGTTACTACCCACTTCTGAGCGGGAGAAAATACGAGCAGTACTTC; CDR3aa: CASSYYPLLSGRKYEQYF
abundance: many; v_gene: TRBV7-2; j_gene: TRBJ2-1; d_gene: TRBD2; CDR3nt: TGTGCCAGCAGCGTAGCGGGAGGTTCCTACAATGAGCAGTTCTTC; CDR3aa: CASSVAGGSYNEQFF
abundance: few; v_gene: TRBV9; j_gene: TRBJ2-4; d_gene: NA; CDR3nt: TGTGCCAGCAGCGTAGCGGGGGATCACATTCAGTACTTC; CDR3aa: CASSVAGDHIQYF
abundance: many; v_gene: TRBV6-1; j_gene: TRBJ2-2; d_gene: NA; CDR3nt: TGTGCCAGCAGCCCGACTAGTTCGAACACCGGGGAGCTGTTTTTT; CDR3aa: CASSPTSSNTGELFF